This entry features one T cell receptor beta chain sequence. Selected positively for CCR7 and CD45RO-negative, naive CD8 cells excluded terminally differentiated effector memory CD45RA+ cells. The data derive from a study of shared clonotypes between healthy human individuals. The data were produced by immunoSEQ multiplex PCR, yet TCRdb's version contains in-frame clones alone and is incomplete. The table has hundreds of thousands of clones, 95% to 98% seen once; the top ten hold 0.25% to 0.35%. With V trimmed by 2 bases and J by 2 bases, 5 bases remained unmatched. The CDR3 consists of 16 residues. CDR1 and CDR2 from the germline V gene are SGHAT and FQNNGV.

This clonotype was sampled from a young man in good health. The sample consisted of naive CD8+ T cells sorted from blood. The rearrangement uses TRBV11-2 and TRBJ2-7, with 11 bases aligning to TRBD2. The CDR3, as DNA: TGTGCCAGCAGCTTACTCACTAGCGGGGGTCCCTACGAGCAGTACTTC. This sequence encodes CASSLLTSGGPYEQYF.